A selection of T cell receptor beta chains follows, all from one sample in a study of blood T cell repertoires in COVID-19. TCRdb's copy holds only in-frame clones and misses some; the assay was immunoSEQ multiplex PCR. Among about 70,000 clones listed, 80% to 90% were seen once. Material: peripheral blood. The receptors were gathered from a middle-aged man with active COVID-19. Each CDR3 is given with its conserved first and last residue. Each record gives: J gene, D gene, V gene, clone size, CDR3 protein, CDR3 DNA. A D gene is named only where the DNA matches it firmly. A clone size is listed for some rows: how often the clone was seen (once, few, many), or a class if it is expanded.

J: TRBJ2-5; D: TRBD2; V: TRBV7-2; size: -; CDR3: CASSSLSGSQVGAETQYF; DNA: TGTGCCAGCAGCTCCCTTAGCGGGAGCCAGGTTGGTGCGGAGACCCAGTACTTC
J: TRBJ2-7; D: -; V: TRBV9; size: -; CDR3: CASSVGVRAYEQYF; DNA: TGTGCCAGCAGCGTAGGAGTGAGAGCCTACGAGCAGTACTTC
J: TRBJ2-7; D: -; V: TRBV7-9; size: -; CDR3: CASSPGRYEQYF; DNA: TGTGCCAGCAGCCCGGGGAGATACGAGCAGTACTTC
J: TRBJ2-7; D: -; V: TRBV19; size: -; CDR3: CASSSNRGGEQYF; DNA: TGTGCCAGTAGTTCGAACAGGGGGGGCGAGCAGTACTTC
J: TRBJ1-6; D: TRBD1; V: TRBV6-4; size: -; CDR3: CASSAGTGSNSPLHF; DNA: TGTGCCAGCAGCGCCGGGACAGGGAGTAATTCACCCCTCCACTTT
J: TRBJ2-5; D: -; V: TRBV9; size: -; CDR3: CASSARGQETQYF; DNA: TGTGCCAGCAGCGCTCGGGGGCAAGAGACCCAGTACTTC
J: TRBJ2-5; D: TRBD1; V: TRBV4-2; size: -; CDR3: CASSQGRDRGSKTQYF; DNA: TGTGCCAGCAGCCAAGGCAGGGACAGGGGCTCAAAGACCCAGTACTTC
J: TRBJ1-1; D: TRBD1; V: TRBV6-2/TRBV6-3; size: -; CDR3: CASSYGGQVNTEAFF; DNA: TGTGCCAGCAGTTACGGGGGACAGGTGAACACTGAAGCTTTCTTT
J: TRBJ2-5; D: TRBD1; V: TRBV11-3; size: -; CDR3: CASSLEQGKTQYF; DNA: TGTGCCAGCAGCTTAGAACAGGGGAAGACCCAGTACTTC
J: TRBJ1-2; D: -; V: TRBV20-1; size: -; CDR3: CSASAGEVGTF; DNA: TGCAGTGCTAGCGCTGGGGAGGTGGGCACCTTC
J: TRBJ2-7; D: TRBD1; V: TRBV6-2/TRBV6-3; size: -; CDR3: CASSYSKGQNSYEQYF; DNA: TGTGCCAGCAGTTACTCGAAGGGACAGAACTCCTACGAGCAGTACTTC
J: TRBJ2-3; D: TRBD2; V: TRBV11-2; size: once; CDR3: CASSSWTSSTDTQYF; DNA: TGTGCCAGCAGCTCCTGGACTAGCAGCACAGATACGCAGTATTTT
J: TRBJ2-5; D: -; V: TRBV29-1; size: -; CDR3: CSVGDTDQYF; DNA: TGCAGCGTGGGGGACACGGACCAGTACTTC
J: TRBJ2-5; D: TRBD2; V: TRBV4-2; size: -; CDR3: CASSRGLAGVGEETQYF; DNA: TGTGCCAGCAGCCGCGGACTAGCGGGAGTTGGGGAAGAGACCCAGTACTTC
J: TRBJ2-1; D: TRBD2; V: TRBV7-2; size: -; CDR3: CASSLPSGLAGQQFF; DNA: TGTGCCAGCAGCTTACCCAGTGGACTAGCGGGGCAGCAGTTCTTC
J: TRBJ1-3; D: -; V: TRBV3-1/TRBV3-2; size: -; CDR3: CASSLRGHSSGNTIYF; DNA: TGTGCCAGCAGCCTCCGCGGGCACAGCTCTGGAAACACCATATATTTT
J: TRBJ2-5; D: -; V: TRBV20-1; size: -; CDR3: CSASQPRGTQYF; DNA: TGCAGTGCTAGTCAGCCGCGGGGGACCCAGTACTTC
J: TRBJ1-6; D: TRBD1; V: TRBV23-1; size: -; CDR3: CASSQAGTGAPGYSPLHF; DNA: TGCGCCAGCAGTCAGGCCGGGACAGGGGCCCCGGGGTATTCACCCCTCCACTTT
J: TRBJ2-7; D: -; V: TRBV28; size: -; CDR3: CASTFGQYEQYF; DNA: TGTGCCAGCACTTTTGGGCAGTACGAGCAGTACTTC
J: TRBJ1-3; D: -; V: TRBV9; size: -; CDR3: CASSSTGSGNTIYF; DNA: TGTGCCAGCAGCTCGACGGGCTCTGGAAACACCATATATTTT
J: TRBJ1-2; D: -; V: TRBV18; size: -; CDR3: CASSPGQGGGFGYTF; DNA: TGTGCCAGCTCACCAGGGCAGGGCGGTGGCTTCGGCTACACCTTC
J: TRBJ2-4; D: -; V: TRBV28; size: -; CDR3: CASSTRDQNIQYF; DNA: TGTGCCAGCAGTACCCGAGATCAAAACATTCAGTACTTC
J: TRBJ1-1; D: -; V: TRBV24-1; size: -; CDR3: CATSDLLGAVSFF; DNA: TGTGCCACCAGTGATTTGCTTGGGGCGGTATCTTTCTTT
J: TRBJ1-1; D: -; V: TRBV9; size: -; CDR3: CASSPQGHIWNTEAFF; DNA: TGTGCCAGCAGCCCCCAGGGGCACATATGGAACACTGAAGCTTTCTTT
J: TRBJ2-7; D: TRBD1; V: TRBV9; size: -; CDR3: CASSVRDREYEQYF; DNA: TGTGCCAGCAGCGTCCGGGACAGGGAGTACGAGCAGTACTTC
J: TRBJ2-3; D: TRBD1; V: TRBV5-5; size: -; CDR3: CASSIGQGRDTQYF; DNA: TGTGCCAGCAGCATCGGACAGGGCCGCGATACGCAGTATTTT
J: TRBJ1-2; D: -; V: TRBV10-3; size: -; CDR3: CAISEEKSNYGYTF; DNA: TGTGCCATCAGTGAAGAGAAATCTAACTATGGCTACACCTTC
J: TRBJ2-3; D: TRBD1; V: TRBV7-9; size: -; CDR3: CASSPGMGQGATDTQYF; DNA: TGTGCCAGCAGCCCCGGGATGGGACAGGGGGCAACAGATACGCAGTATTTT
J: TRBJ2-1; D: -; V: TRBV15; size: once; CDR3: CATSRGASGELYNEQFF; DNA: TGTGCCACCAGCAGGGGGGCGAGCGGGGAGCTGTACAATGAGCAGTTCTTC
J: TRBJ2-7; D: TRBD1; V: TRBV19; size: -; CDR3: CASSRDRGQRHEQYF; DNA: TGTGCCAGTAGCAGGGACAGGGGGCAGAGGCACGAGCAGTACTTC
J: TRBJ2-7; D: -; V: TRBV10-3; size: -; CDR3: CAISEAGFAYEQYF; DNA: TGTGCCATCAGTGAGGCAGGGTTCGCCTACGAGCAGTACTTC
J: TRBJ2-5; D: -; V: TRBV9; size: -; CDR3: CASSVARGQETQYF; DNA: TGTGCCAGCAGCGTAGCCAGGGGCCAAGAGACCCAGTACTTC
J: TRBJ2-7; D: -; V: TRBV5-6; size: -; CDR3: CASSLWGGSYEQYF; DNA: TGTGCCAGCAGCTTGTGGGGCGGCTCCTACGAGCAGTACTTC
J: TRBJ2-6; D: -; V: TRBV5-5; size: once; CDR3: CASSLVGSPSGANVLTF; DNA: TGTGCCAGCAGCTTGGTAGGGAGCCCCTCTGGGGCCAACGTCCTGACTTTC
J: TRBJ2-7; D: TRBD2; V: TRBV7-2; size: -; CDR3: CASSPGGGGRNEQYF; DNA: TGTGCCAGCAGCCCTGGGGGCGGGGGGCGTAACGAGCAGTACTTC
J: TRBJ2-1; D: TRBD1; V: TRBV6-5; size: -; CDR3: CASWIDRASYNEQFF; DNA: TGTGCCAGCTGGATAGACAGGGCCTCCTACAATGAGCAGTTCTTC
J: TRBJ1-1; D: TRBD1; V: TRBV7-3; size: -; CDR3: CASSFGTGMNTEAFF; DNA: TGTGCCAGCAGCTTTGGGACAGGGATGAACACTGAAGCTTTCTTT
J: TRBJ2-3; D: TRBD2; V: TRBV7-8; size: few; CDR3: CASSSLAGGVGDTQYF; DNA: TGTGCCAGCAGCTCTTTAGCGGGAGGGGTCGGGGATACGCAGTATTTT
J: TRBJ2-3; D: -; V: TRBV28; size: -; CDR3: CASSLQTEGTDTQYF; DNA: TGTGCCAGCAGTCTCCAGACGGAGGGCACAGATACGCAGTATTTT
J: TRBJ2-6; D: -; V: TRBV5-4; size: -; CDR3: CASSLVSSGANVLTF; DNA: TGTGCCAGCAGCTTGGTCAGCTCTGGGGCCAACGTCCTGACTTTC
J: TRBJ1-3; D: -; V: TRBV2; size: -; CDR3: CASSVEVSGNTIYF; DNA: TGTGCCAGCAGCGTAGAGGTCTCTGGAAACACCATATATTTT
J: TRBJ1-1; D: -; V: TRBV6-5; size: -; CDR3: CASSPGLNTEAFF; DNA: TGTGCCAGCAGTCCAGGGCTGAACACTGAAGCTTTCTTT
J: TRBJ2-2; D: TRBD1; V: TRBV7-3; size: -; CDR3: CASSLQGHTGELFF; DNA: TGTGCCAGCAGCCTACAGGGGCACACCGGGGAGCTGTTTTTT
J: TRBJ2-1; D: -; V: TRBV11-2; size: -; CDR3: CASSPLREQFF; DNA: TGTGCCAGCAGCCCTTTACGGGAGCAGTTCTTC
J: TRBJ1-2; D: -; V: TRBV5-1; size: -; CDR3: CASSLGQPYGYTF; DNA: TGCGCCAGCAGCCTAGGACAGCCCTATGGCTACACCTTC
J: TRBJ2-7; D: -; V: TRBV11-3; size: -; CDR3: CACTGNRSYEQYF; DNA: TGTGCCTGCACAGGGAATCGGTCCTACGAGCAGTACTTC
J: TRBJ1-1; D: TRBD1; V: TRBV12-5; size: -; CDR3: CASGPDRGWTEAFF; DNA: TGTGCTAGTGGTCCGGACAGGGGCTGGACTGAAGCTTTCTTT
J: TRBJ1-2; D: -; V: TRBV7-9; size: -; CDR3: CASSLNQGGYTF; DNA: TGTGCCAGCAGCCTCAATCAGGGTGGCTACACCTTC
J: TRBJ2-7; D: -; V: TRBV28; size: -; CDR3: CASSLAVLYEQYF; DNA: TGTGCCAGCAGTTTAGCGGTGCTCTACGAGCAGTACTTC
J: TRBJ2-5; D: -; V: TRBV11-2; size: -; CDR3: CASRTNPGGPQETQYF; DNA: TGTGCCAGCAGAACAAATCCAGGGGGGCCCCAAGAGACCCAGTACTTC
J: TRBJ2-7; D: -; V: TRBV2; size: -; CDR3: CASLQGLYEQYF; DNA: TGTGCCAGCCTCCAGGGTCTCTACGAGCAGTACTTC
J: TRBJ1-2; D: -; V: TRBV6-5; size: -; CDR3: CASSQSGKLGYTF; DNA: TGTGCCAGCAGTCAATCAGGGAAACTTGGCTACACCTTC
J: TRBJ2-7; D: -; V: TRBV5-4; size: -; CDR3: CASSSGPGPSSEQYF; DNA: TGTGCCAGCAGCTCCGGCCCGGGTCCCTCATCGGAGCAGTACTTC
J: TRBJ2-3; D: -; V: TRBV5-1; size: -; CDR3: CASRLAADTQYF; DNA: TGCGCCAGCAGATTAGCGGCAGATACGCAGTATTTT
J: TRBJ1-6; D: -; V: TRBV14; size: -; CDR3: CASSPLGGGNSPLHF; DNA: TGTGCCAGCAGCCCCCTTGGGGGAGGTAATTCACCCCTCCACTTT
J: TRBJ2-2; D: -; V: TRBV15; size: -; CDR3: CATSRDSVTGELFF; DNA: TGTGCCACCAGCAGAGATTCGGTCACCGGGGAGCTGTTTTTT
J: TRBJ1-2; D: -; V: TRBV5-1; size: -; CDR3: CASSLETASYGYTF; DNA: TGCGCCAGCAGCTTGGAGACAGCCTCCTATGGCTACACCTTC
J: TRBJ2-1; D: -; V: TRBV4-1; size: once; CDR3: CASSQSRYNEQFF; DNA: TGCGCCAGCAGCCAATCTAGATACAATGAGCAGTTCTTC
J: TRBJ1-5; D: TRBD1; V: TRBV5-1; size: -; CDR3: CASSWGTGGNQPQHF; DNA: TGCGCCAGCAGCTGGGGGACAGGGGGAAATCAGCCCCAGCATTTT